This TCR beta chain originates from a study of cytomegalovirus exposure and HLA in healthy donors. Primers included in the PCR were 60 Vbeta and 13 Jbeta primers. TCRdb's copy holds only in-frame clones and misses some; the assay was immunoSEQ multiplex PCR. The sample lists 160,000 or so clones, 80% to 90% occurring once. The V and J ends lost 5 bases and 7 bases, in that order; junction bases with no gene match: 9. The CDR3 covers 17 residues. Per germline, CDR1 MDHEN and CDR2 SYDVKM. The sample consisted of PBMCs. The J gene is TRBJ2-1, the V gene TRBV28; 15 bases are a match to TRBD2. This clonotype was obtained from a woman between 18 and 29 years old in good health and CMV-seronegative. This CDR3 is CASSPAQGLAGGNEQFF. CDR3 in DNA: TGTGCCAGCAGTCCCGCGCAGGGACTAGCGGGGGGAAATGAGCAGTTCTTC.